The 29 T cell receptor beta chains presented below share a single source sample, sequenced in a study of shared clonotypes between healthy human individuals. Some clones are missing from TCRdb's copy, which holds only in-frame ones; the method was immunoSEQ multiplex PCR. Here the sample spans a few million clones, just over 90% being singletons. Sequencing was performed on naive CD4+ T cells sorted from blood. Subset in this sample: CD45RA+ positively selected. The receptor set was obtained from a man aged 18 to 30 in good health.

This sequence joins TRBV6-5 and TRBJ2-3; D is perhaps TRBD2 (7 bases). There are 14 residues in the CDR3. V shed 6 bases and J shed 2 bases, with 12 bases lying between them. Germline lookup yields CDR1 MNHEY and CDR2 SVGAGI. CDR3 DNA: TGTGCCAGCAGGAAGGGGGGGTACACAGATACGCAGTATTTT. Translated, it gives CASRKGGYTDTQYF.

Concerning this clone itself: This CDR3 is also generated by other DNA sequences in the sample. As DNA, the CDR3 is TGCGCCAGCAGCTCTGGGACAGGGAGCACTGAAGCTTTCTTT. This encodes CASSSGTGSTEAFF. The J gene is TRBJ1-1, the V gene TRBV5-1, with TRBD1 identical over 9 bases. V trimming: 3 bases; J trimming: 4 bases; junction bases outside the gene matches: 4. Germline V gene sequence: CDR1 SGHRS, CDR2 YFSETQ. CDR3 length equals 14 residues. The full variable domain, with the rest looked up from reference TRBV5-1 and TRBJ1-1, is KAGVTQTPRYLIKTRGQQVTLSCSPISGHRSVSWYQQTPGQGLQFLFEYFSETQRNKGNFPGRFSGRQFSNSRSEMNVSTLELGDSALYLCASSSGTGSTEAFFGQGTRLTVV.

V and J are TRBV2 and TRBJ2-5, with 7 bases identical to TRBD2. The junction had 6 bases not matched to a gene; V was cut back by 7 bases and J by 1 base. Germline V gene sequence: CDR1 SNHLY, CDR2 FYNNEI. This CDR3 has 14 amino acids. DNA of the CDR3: TGTGCCAGCAAGATGTCTAGCGGCCAAGAGACCCAGTACTTC. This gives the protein CASKMSSGQETQYF.

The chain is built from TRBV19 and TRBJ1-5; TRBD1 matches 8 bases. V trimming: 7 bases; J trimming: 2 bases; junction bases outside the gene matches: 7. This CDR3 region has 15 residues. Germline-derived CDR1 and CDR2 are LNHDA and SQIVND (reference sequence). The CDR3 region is CASTGGTGGNQPQHF. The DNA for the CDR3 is TGTGCCAGTACGGGAGGGACAGGAGGCAATCAGCCCCAGCATTTT. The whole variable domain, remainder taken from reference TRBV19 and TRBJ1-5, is DGGITQSPKYLFRKEGQNVTLSCEQNLNHDAMYWYRQDPGQGLRLIYYSQIVNDFQKGDIAEGYSVSREKKESFPLTVTSAQKNPTAFYLCASTGGTGGNQPQHFGDGTRLSIL.

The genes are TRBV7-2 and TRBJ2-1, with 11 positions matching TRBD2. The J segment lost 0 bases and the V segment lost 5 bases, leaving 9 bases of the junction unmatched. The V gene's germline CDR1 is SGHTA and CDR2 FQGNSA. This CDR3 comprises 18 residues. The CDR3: CASSPLPSGGISYNEQFF. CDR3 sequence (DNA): TGTGCCAGCAGCCCCCTTCCTAGCGGGGGGATCTCCTACAATGAGCAGTTCTTC.

CDR3 coding DNA: TGTGCCAGCAGTGAAGCAGGGACGGTCGGCTACACCTTC. It yields the protein CASSEAGTVGYTF. V gene TRBV2 combines with J gene TRBJ1-2; a possible D gene is TRBD1 (5 bases). V gave up 0 bases and J gave up 8 bases, with 10 bases separating them. Germline lookup yields CDR1 SNHLY and CDR2 FYNNEI. This CDR3 contains 13 residues. Full variable domain (outside the CDR3, taken from reference TRBV2 and TRBJ1-2): EPEVTQTPSHQVTQMGQEVILRCVPISNHLYFYWYRQILGQKVEFLVSFYNNEISEKSEIFDDQFSVERPDGSNFTLKIRSTKLEDSAMYFCASSEAGTVGYTFGSGTRLTVV.

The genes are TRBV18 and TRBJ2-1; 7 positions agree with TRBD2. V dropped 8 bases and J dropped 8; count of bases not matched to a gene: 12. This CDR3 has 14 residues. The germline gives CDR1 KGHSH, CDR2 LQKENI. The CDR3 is CASPPGGLYDEQFF. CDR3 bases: TGTGCCAGCCCCCCCGGGGGGTTGTACGATGAGCAGTTCTTC.

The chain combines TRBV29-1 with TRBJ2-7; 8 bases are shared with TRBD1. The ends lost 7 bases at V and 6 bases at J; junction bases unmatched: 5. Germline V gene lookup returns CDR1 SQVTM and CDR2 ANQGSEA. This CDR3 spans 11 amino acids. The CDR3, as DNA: TGCAGCGCCGGAGGACAGGGCGAGCAGTACTTC. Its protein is CSAGGQGEQYF.

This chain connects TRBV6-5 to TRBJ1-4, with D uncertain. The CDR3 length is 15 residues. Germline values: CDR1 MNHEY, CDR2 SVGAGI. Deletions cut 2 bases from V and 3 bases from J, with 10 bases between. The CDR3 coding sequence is TGTGCCAGCAGTTACAGCCAGGCGTCTAATGAAAAACTGTTTTTT. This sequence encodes CASSYSQASNEKLFF.

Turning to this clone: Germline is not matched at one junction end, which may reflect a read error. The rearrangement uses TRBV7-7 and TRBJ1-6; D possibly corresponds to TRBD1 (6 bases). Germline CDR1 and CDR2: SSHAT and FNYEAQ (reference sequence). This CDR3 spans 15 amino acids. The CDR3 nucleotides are TGTGCTAGCAGCTTAGTCCAGGGGACAAATTCACCCCTCCACTTT. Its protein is CASSLVQGTNSPLHF.

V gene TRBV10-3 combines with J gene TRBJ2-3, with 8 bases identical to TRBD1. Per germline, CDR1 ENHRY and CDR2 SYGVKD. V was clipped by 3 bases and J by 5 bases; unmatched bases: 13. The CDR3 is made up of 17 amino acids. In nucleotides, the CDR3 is TGTGCCATCAGTGAAAGGGCAGGGGGCACGGAGGGAGATACGCAGTATTTT. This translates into CAISERAGGTEGDTQYF.

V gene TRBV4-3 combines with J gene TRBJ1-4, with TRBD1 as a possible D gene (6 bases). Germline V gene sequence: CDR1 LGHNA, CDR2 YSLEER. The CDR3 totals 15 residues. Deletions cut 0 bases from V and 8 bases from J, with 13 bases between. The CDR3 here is CASSQDFRGGEKLFF. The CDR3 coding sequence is TGCGCCAGCAGCCAAGATTTCAGGGGAGGAGAAAAACTGTTTTTT.

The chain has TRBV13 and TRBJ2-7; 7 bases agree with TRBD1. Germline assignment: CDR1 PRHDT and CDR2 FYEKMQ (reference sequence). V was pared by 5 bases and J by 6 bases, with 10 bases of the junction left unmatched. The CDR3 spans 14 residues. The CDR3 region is CASSRPLTGPEQYF. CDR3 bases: TGTGCCAGCAGCCGACCCCTGACAGGGCCCGAGCAGTACTTC.

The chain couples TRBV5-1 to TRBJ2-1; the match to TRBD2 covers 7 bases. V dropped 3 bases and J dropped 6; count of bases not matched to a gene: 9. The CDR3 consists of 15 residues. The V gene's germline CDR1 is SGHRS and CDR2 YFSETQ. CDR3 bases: TGCGCCAGCAGCTCAAACGGGGGGAATTCCAATGAGCAGTTCTTC. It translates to CASSSNGGNSNEQFF.

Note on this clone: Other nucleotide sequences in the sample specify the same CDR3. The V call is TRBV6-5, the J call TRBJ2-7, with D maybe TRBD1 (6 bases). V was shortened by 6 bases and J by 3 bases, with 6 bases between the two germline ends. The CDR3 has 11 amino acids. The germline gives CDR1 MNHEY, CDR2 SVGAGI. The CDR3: CASRQGYEQYF. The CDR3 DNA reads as TGTGCCAGCAGACAGGGCTACGAGCAGTACTTC.

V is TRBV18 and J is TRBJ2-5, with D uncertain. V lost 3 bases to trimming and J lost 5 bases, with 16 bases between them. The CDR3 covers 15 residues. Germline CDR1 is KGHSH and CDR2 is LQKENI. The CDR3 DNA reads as TGTGCCAGCTCACCCCCGAGTTACGGGCAGGAGACCCAGTACTTC. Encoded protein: CASSPPSYGQETQYF.

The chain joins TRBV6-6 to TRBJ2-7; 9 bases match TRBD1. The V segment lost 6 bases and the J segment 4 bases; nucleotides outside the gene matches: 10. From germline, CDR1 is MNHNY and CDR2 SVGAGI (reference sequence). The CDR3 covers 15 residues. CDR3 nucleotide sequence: TGTGCCAGCAGAAACGGGGGACAGGGCTCGTACGAGCAGTACTTC. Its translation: CASRNGGQGSYEQYF.

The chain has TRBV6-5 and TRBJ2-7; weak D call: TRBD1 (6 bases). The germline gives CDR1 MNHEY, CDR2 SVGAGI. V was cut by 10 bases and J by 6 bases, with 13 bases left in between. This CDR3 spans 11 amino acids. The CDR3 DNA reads TGTGCCACCCTAGAGGACAGCGAGCAGTACTTC. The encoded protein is CATLEDSEQYF.

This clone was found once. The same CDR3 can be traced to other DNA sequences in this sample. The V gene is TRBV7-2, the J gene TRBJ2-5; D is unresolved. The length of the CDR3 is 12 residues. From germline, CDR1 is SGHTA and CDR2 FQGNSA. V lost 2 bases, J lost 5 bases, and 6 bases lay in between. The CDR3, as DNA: TGTGCCAGCAGCTTAACAAGGGAGACCCAGTACTTC. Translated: CASSLTRETQYF.

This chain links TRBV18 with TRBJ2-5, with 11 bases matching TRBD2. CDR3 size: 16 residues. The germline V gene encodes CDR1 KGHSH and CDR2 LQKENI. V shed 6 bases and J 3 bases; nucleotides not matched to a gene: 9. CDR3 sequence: CASSLRLAGFEETQYF. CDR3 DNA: TGTGCCAGCTCTCTTAGACTAGCGGGATTCGAAGAGACCCAGTACTTC.

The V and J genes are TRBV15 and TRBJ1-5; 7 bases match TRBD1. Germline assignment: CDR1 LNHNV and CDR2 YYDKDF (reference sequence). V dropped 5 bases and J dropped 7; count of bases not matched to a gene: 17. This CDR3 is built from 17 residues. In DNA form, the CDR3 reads TGTGCCACCAGCGTTTTTTCTAGGACAGGCCGTCCACAGCCCCAGCATTTT. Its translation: CATSVFSRTGRPQPQHF.

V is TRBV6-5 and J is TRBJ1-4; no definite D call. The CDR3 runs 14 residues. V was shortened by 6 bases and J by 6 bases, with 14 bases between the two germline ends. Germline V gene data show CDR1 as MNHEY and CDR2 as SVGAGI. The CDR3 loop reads CASSPSGRYEKLFF. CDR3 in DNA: TGTGCCAGCAGCCCCTCAGGACGGTATGAAAAACTGTTTTTT.

The CDR3 nucleotides read TGTGCCAGCAGTGGTGTTAGCGGGAGGGGTGGCAATGAGCAGTTCTTC. Amino acids: CASSGVSGRGGNEQFF. This rearrangement joins TRBV2 to TRBJ2-1; 11 bases match TRBD2. Germline V gene sequence: CDR1 SNHLY, CDR2 FYNNEI. The CDR3 runs to 16 residues. Unmatched junction bases numbered 8, after V lost 4 bases and J lost 6 bases.

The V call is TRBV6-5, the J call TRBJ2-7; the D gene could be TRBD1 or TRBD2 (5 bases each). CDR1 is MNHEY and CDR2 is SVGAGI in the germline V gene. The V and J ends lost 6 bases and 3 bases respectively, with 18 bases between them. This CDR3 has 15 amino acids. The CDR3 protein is CASSPPGASLYEQYF. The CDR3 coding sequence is TGTGCCAGCAGCCCACCCGGGGCGTCCCTCTACGAGCAGTACTTC.

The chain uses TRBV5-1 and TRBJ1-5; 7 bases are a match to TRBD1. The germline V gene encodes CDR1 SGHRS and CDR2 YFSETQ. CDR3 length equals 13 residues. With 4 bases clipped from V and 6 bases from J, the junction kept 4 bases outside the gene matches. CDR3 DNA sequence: TGCGCCAGCAGCACAACAGGGGCTCAGCCCCAGCATTTT. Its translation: CASSTTGAQPQHF.

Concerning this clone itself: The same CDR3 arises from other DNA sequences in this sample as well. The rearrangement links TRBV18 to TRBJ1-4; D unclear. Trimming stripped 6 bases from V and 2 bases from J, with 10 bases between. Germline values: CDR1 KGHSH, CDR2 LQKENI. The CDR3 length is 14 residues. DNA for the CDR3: TGTGCCAGCTCCCTCGGTGCGACTAATGAAAAACTGTTTTTT. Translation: CASSLGATNEKLFF.

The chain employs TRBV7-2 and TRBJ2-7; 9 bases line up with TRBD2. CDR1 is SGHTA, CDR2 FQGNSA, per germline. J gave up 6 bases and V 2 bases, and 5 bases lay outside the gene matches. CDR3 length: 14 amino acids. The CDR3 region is CASSLYGTSTEQYF. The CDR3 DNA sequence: TGTGCCAGCAGCTTATATGGGACTAGCACCGAGCAGTACTTC.

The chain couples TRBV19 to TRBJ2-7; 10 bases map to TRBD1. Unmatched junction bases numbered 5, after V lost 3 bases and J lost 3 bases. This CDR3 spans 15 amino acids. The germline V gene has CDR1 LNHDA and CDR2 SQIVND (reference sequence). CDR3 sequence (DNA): TGTGCCAGTAGTATCGGCCGGGACAGGGGCTACGAGCAGTACTTC. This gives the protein CASSIGRDRGYEQYF.

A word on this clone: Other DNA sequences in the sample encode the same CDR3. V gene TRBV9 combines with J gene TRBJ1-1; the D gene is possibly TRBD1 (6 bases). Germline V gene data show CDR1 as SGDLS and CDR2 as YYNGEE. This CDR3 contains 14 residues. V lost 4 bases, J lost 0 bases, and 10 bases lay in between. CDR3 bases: TGTGCCAGCAGCAGGGACACCTTGAACACTGAAGCTTTCTTT. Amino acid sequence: CASSRDTLNTEAFF.